The clone carrying this TCR beta chain has just a few counts. The CDR3 extends over 15 amino acids. Germline trimming cut 3 bases from V and 2 bases from J; bases unmatched to any gene: 4. The data were obtained in a study of T cells after yellow fever vaccination. Study at large: Each low-cell-number fraction was prepared by means of SMART-Seq v4 Ultra Low Input.

Each CDR3 protein gets one entry after TCRdb re-called the 5' RACE reads with MiXCR. The data show hundreds of thousands of distinct CDR3 sequences, with roughly an eighth seen just once and 2.5% to 4% held by the top ten. The source was CD4+ T cells sorted from PBMCs, collected 15 days after the yellow fever booster vaccination. The chain combines TRBV12-3 or TRBV12-4 with TRBJ2-5; 9 bases are a match to TRBD2. This TCR derives from a man between 18 and 35 years old who received the YFV17D yellow fever vaccine. CDR3 loop: CASSFASGAQETQYF. In DNA form, the CDR3 reads TGTGCCAGCAGTTTCGCTAGCGGGGCGCAAGAGACCCAGTACTTC.